The 11 T cell receptor beta chains below all came from one sample that was sequenced in a study of naive and memory T cell subsets (dated by TCRdb to the late 2010s). Library preparation was by UMI-ligation and nested PCR. The instrument given in TCRdb is Illumina MiSeq. The beta constant-region primer was an equimolar mix of two oligonucleotides covering both TRBC1 and TRBC2. Four rounds of PCR were used to amplify ligated cDNA, with nested alpha and beta constant-region primers being used together with the SP2 primer. TCRdb redid the processing of the public reads, applying fastp at Q25 and MiXCR, and retained in-frame beta chains. Each entry is one CDR3 protein sequence, shown with its most common DNA and genes. In all, the sample holds 8,800 or so distinct CDR3 sequences, and around 28% of those were seen once. The ten largest clonotypes hold around three fifths of the sample. Material: CD8+ TEMRA cells from blood. In the paper's terms, the cell subset or site label means: effector memory re-expressing CD45RA, CD45RA+ CD27-. The source is a human donor in good health.

The CDR3 here is CASSPVNRGTGQYF. The CDR3 nucleotides are TGTGCCAGCAGCCCAGTAAACAGAGGGACAGGGCAGTACTTC. This chain connects TRBV7-9 to TRBJ2-7; the match to TRBD1 covers 8 bases. V lost 5 bases, J lost 9 bases, and 12 bases stayed unmatched. The germline V gene encodes CDR1 SEHNR and CDR2 FQNEAQ (reference sequence). The CDR3 loop spans 14 amino acids. Using reference TRBV7-9 and TRBJ2-7 for the parts outside the CDR3, the full variable domain is DTGVSQNPRHKITKRGQNVTFRCDPISEHNRLYWYRQTLGQGPEFLTYFQNEAQLEKSRLLSDRFSAERPKGSFSTLEIQRTEQGDSAMYLCASSPVNRGTGQYFGPGTRLTVT.

The chain links TRBV18 to TRBJ2-5, with D possibly matching TRBD2 (5 bases). The CDR3 runs 13 residues. V was trimmed by 3 bases and J by 7 bases, leaving 12 bases between them. CDR1 and CDR2 (germline): KGHSH, LQKENI. CDR3 sequence (DNA): TGTGCCAGCTCACCGGAGGACCGGGGGACCCAGTACTTC. Its protein is CASSPEDRGTQYF. Full variable domain (missing parts from reference TRBV18 and TRBJ2-5): NAGVMQNPRHLVRRRGQEARLRCSPMKGHSHVYWYRQLPEEGLKFMVYLQKENIIDESGMPKERFSAEFPKEGPSILRIQQVVRGDSAAYFCASSPEDRGTQYFGPGTRLLVL.

The rearrangement uses TRBV4-3 and TRBJ2-6; 7 bases agree with TRBD2. The CDR3 is made up of 17 amino acids. Germline V CDR1 and CDR2: LGHNA, YSLEER. V lost 0 bases, J lost 3 bases, and 5 bases stayed unmatched. In DNA form, the CDR3 reads TGCGCCAGCAGCCAAGAACAAGCGGGAAATGGGGCCAACGTCCTGACTTTC. Its protein product is CASSQEQAGNGANVLTF.

This clonotype showed up many times. The CDR3 loop is CASRPYSGTGGTDTQYF. The CDR3 DNA reads as TGTGCCAGCAGACCTTACTCCGGGACAGGGGGGACAGATACGCAGTATTTT. The chain recombines TRBV6-2 or TRBV6-3 with TRBJ2-3, with 11 bases matching TRBD1. The CDR3 covers 17 residues. Germline loops: CDR1 MNHEY, CDR2 SVGEGT. J was trimmed by 3 bases and V by 6 bases; bases with no gene match: 11.

This sequence joins TRBV4-1 and TRBJ2-1; 7 bases are shared with TRBD2. The CDR3 sequence is 17 residues long. Per the germline V gene, CDR1 is MGHRA and CDR2 is YSYEKL. The J segment lost 1 base and the V segment lost 0 bases, leaving 6 bases of the junction unmatched. CDR3 in amino acids: CASSQDMSGASYNEQFF. CDR3 sequence (DNA): TGCGCCAGCAGCCAAGATATGAGCGGGGCTTCCTACAATGAGCAGTTCTTC.

This clonotype has only a few counts. The chain has TRBV3-2 and TRBJ2-7. TRBV3-2 is assigned pseudogene status. This CDR3 has 14 amino acids. CDR3 bases: TGTGCCAGCAGCCAAGATAACAGCTCCTACGAGCAGTACTTC. It specifies CASSQDNSSYEQYF.

V and J are TRBV4-2 and TRBJ2-7, with a tentative D call TRBD2 (5 bases). The CDR3 consists of 12 residues. The germline V and J ends were trimmed by 4 bases and 6 bases, with 10 bases remaining between them. Germline V gives CDR1 LGHNA, CDR2 YNFKEQ. CDR3 nucleotide sequence: TGTGCCAGCAGCCCCGGCGCGGGCGAGCAGTACTTC. Protein: CASSPGAGEQYF.

The chain combines TRBV7-8 with TRBJ1-5, with no clear D. V was clipped by 1 base and J by 11 bases, with 15 bases between them. CDR3 length: 14 amino acids. Germline CDR1 SGHVS, CDR2 FQNEAQ. CDR3 sequence: CASSLVPNSGAQHF. DNA for the CDR3: TGTGCCAGCAGCTTAGTTCCAAATTCCGGAGCCCAGCATTTT.

The sample holds a few counts of this clonotype. The chain couples TRBV12-3 or TRBV12-4 to TRBJ2-5; weak D call: TRBD1 (6 bases). Deletions cut 6 bases from V and 5 bases from J, with 22 bases between. The CDR3 contains 16 residues. The CDR3 region is CASSFGTRGTVETQYF. CDR3 bases: TGTGCCAGCAGCTTTGGGACGAGGGGGACGGTGGAGACCCAGTACTTC.

In its sample, this clonotype was seen a few times. The chain has TRBV6-5 and TRBJ2-1; D remains ambiguous. CDR3 length: 15 residues. Germline V gene data show CDR1 as MNHEY and CDR2 as SVGAGI. The germline V and J ends were trimmed by 5 bases and 0 bases, with 11 bases remaining between them. CDR3 sequence reads: CASSTGSSSYNEQFF. The CDR3 nucleotides are TGTGCCAGCAGTACGGGCTCTAGCTCCTACAATGAGCAGTTCTTC.

This clonotype has just a few counts. The chain uses TRBV19 and TRBJ2-5; D perhaps matches TRBD1 (6 bases). Germline V gene sequence: CDR1 LNHDA, CDR2 SQIVND (reference sequence). The CDR3 covers 14 residues. Trimming pared 5 bases from V and 5 bases from J, leaving 15 bases between. The CDR3 loop is CASSHGQRSETQYF. CDR3 sequence (DNA): TGTGCCAGTAGTCATGGACAGAGGAGCGAGACCCAGTACTTC.